This TCR beta chain is drawn from a study of blood T cell repertoires in COVID-19. Across the study: Specimens from acute and convalescent COVID-19 originated in the United States, Italy and Spain.

V lost 10 bases and J 4 bases, leaving 10 bases between the germline ends. The CDR3 consists of 12 residues. The germline gives CDR1 MNHEY, CDR2 SMNVEV (reference sequence). Clones were sequenced by immunoSEQ multiplex PCR, and TCRdb holds only the in-frame ones, with some missing. The data contain roughly 100,000 clones, roughly 80% of them singletons. This clone was detected once. The V gene is TRBV27, the J gene TRBJ2-2; possible D gene TRBD2, 6 bases. Sequencing input: peripheral blood. This sequence originates from a human donor in a cohort sampled during active COVID-19. The CDR3 protein is CATGRGTGELFF. In DNA form, the CDR3 reads TGTGCCACTGGGCGGGGCACCGGGGAGCTGTTTTTT.